These 27 T cell receptor beta chains came from one sample sequenced in a study of regulatory T cells in long-lasting Graves disease. The time point is: newly diagnosed GD, antithyroid drugs for less than 3 months. Extracted RNA from PBMCs served as the source of the TCR library. Libraries of TCR beta came from iRepertoire HTBI primers plus Arm-PCR of CDR3 regions. TCRdb reprocessed the multiplex PCR reads with MiXCR, giving one entry per CDR3 protein. The sample has 350,000 to 400,000 distinct CDR3 sequences, roughly a sixth seen once. Sequencing was performed on peripheral blood mononuclear cells (PBMCs), taken at new diagnosis, from a patient treated with antithyroid drugs. These receptors were collected from a female donor with Graves disease.

This clonotype was picked up many times. The genes are TRBV11-2 and TRBJ2-1, with D perhaps TRBD2 (7 bases). Looked up from germline, CDR1 is SGHAT and CDR2 is FQNNGV. There are 15 residues in the CDR3. Deletions cut 3 bases from V and 4 bases from J, with 13 bases between. CDR3 protein: CASSFRGGGYNEQFF. In nucleotides, the CDR3 is TGTGCCAGCAGCTTTAGAGGGGGGGGGTACAATGAGCAGTTCTTC.

This clonotype was counted ten times or more. This rearrangement joins TRBV11-2 to TRBJ1-2; tentative D call: TRBD1 (5 bases). Trimming shortened V by 3 bases and J by 5 bases, and 19 bases separated the two germline ends. The germline gives CDR1 SGHAT, CDR2 FQNNGV. The CDR3 contains 16 residues. DNA of the CDR3: TGTGCCAGCAGCTTGTCGTTCGCAGGGAGAAGGTATGGCTACACCTTC. Translating gives CASSLSFAGRRYGYTF. The entire variable domain, with the rest obtained from reference TRBV11-2 and TRBJ1-2, is as follows: EAGVAQSPRYKIIEKRQSVAFWCNPISGHATLYWYQQILGQGPKLLIQFQNNGVVDDSQLPKDRFSAERLKGVDSTLKIQPAKLEDSAVYLCASSLSFAGRRYGYTFGSGTRLTVV.

This clonotype was counted at least ten times. The rearrangement uses TRBV7-9 and TRBJ1-1, with D uncertain. The CDR3 extends over 11 amino acids. Trimming took 4 bases from V and 8 from J, leaving 8 bases between them. From germline, CDR1 is SEHNR and CDR2 FQNEAQ (reference sequence). CDR3 in DNA: TGTGCCAGCAGCTCTATAACCGAAGCTTTCTTT. Amino acid sequence: CASSSITEAFF.

The V gene is TRBV10-3, the J gene TRBJ2-3, with D maybe TRBD2 (6 bases). Trimming took off 3 bases at V and 0 bases at J, with 22 bases between the two ends. The CDR3 sequence is 19 residues long. Germline values: CDR1 ENHRY, CDR2 SYGVKD. DNA of the CDR3: TGTGCCATCAGTGATCGAACCGGCGGAGGGTTTCCTAGCACAGATACGCAGTATTTT. Its protein product is CAISDRTGGGFPSTDTQYF.

This chain links TRBV3-1 with TRBJ1-4, with 8 bases lining up with TRBD1. Unmatched junction bases numbered 5, after V lost 4 bases and J lost 7 bases. The CDR3 loop spans 14 amino acids. Per germline, CDR1 LGHDT and CDR2 YNNKEL (reference sequence). As DNA, the CDR3 is TGTGCCAGCAGCCCCCGGGGACAGGTTGAAAAACTGTTTTTT. Translation: CASSPRGQVEKLFF.

In this sample, this clonotype turned up a few times. The chain uses TRBV18 and TRBJ1-3; tentative D call: TRBD1 (6 bases). The CDR3 totals 15 residues. Trimming removed 5 bases at V and 2 bases at J, with 13 bases between. CDR1 and CDR2 (germline): KGHSH, LQKENI. CDR3 DNA sequence: TGTGCCAGCTCATCAACAGGGTACACTGGAAACACCATATATTTT. It yields the protein CASSSTGYTGNTIYF.

Worth noting for this clonotype: This could be a read error, since a much larger clone is one nucleotide away. The CDR3 ends on some other residue instead of the conserved phenylalanine or tryptophan, so this is likely a read error. The chain is built from TRBV12-3 or TRBV12-4 and TRBJ1-1; D ambiguous. The CDR3 has 11 residues. V lost 7 bases and J lost 5, with 8 bases in between. CDR3 nucleotides: TGTGCCAGCACCTCAGGAACTGAAGCTTTCTTA. It is translated as CASTSGTEAFL.

This clonotype is a singleton in its sample. This may be a read error: a much more frequent sequence differs by one nucleotide. The rearrangement joins TRBV12-3 or TRBV12-4 to TRBJ2-5, with D unclear. This CDR3 region has 12 residues. In nucleotides, the CDR3 is TGTGCCAGCAAAGGGTTCCAAGAGGCCCAGTACTTC. Protein product: CASKGFQEAQYF.

J is TRBJ2-1 and V is TRBV10-3; D perhaps matches TRBD1 (6 bases). This CDR3 has 17 residues. CDR1 ENHRY and CDR2 SYGVKD come from the germline V gene. Trimming shortened V by 2 bases and J by 4 bases, and 18 bases separated the two germline ends. CDR3 in amino acids: CAISEPPRGTKYNEQFF. CDR3 coding DNA: TGTGCCATCAGTGAGCCACCCAGGGGTACCAAATACAATGAGCAGTTCTTC.

The V and J genes are TRBV27 and TRBJ1-1; 8 bases match TRBD1. Germline V gene data show CDR1 as MNHEY and CDR2 as SMNVEV (reference sequence). The length of the CDR3 is 15 residues. Trimming took 5 bases from V and 0 from J; bases not matched to a gene: 5. CDR3 sequence: CASSIYRGMNTEAFF. The CDR3 DNA reads TGTGCCAGCAGTATTTACAGGGGGATGAACACTGAAGCTTTCTTT.

Concerning this clonotype itself: This probably arose from a read error, given a far larger clone one base away. The gene calls are TRBV27 and TRBJ2-7; D may be TRBD2 (6 bases). V lost 0 bases, J lost 2 bases, and 14 bases lay in between. Germline V CDR1 and CDR2: MNHEY, SMNVEV (reference sequence). The CDR3 is 16 residues long. The CDR3 sequence is CASSLSGTEPPYEQYF. CDR3 bases: TGTGCCAGCAGTTTATCCGGGACTGAGCCTCCCTACGAGCAGTACTTC.

This clonotype was seen repeatedly, ten times or more. The CDR3 coding sequence is TGTGCCAGCACACAACCAGGGGGCGGGAACACCGGGGAGCTGTTTTTT. This codes for CASTQPGGGNTGELFF. The chain has TRBV6-1 and TRBJ2-2; TRBD1 matches 8 bases. CDR3 size: 16 residues. Losses at the gene ends were 7 bases for V and 1 base for J; bases not matched to a gene: 8. Germline values: CDR1 MNHNS, CDR2 SASEGT.

This clonotype occurred many times. This chain uses TRBV28 with TRBJ2-3; D is possibly TRBD2 (5 bases). V gave up 7 bases and J gave up 2 bases, with 13 bases separating them. This CDR3 comprises 14 residues. The germline gives CDR1 MDHEN, CDR2 SYDVKM. Written as DNA, the CDR3 is TGTGCCAGCAATTCGGGGTATCCCACAGATACGCAGTATTTT. Translated, it gives CASNSGYPTDTQYF.

This clonotype has a count of ten or more. The chain couples TRBV6-5 to TRBJ1-5; no clear D gene. Deletions cut 3 bases from V and 2 bases from J, with 11 bases between. The length of the CDR3 is 15 residues. Germline assignment: CDR1 MNHEY and CDR2 SVGAGI. This chain's CDR3 is CASSYNGERNQPQHF. In DNA, the CDR3 is TGTGCCAGCAGTTATAATGGGGAGCGCAATCAGCCCCAGCATTTT.

This clonotype was observed at least ten times. V usage is TRBV24-1 and J usage is TRBJ1-1, with D perhaps TRBD1 (5 bases). The CDR3 loop spans 16 amino acids. Germline-derived CDR1 and CDR2 are KGHDR and SFDVKD. Trimming stripped 1 base from V and 1 base from J, with 12 bases between. As DNA, the CDR3 is TGTGCCACCAGTGATTTCCCAGCAGGGAAGAACACTGAAGCTTTCTTT. As protein: CATSDFPAGKNTEAFF.

This clonotype was counted at least ten times. The rearrangement joins TRBV20-1 to TRBJ2-7; D may be TRBD1 (5 bases). The CDR3 is 14 amino acids. Trimming removed 0 bases at V and 3 bases at J, with 12 bases between. Germline V gene sequence: CDR1 DFQATT, CDR2 SNEGSKA (reference sequence). The CDR3 loop reads CSARESRQGYEQYF. The CDR3 region has the DNA TGCAGTGCTAGAGAATCACGGCAGGGCTACGAGCAGTACTTC.

This clonotype has a handful of counts. The chain links TRBV5-1 to TRBJ2-3; D may be TRBD2 (6 bases). CDR1 is SGHRS, CDR2 YFSETQ, per germline. This CDR3 has 14 amino acids. The V end was cut by 9 bases, the J end by 0 bases, with 14 bases between. The CDR3 coding sequence is TGCGCCAACAGGACCGGGACTAGCACAGATACGCAGTATTTT. Amino acids: CANRTGTSTDTQYF. Full variable domain (remainder filled in from reference TRBV5-1 and TRBJ2-3): KAGVTQTPRYLIKTRGQQVTLSCSPISGHRSVSWYQQTPGQGLQFLFEYFSETQRNKGNFPGRFSGRQFSNSRSEMNVSTLELGDSALYLCANRTGTSTDTQYFGPGTRLTVL.

This clonotype was observed many times. The CDR3 protein is CSVPGTSGRGAYNEQFF. The CDR3 DNA is TGCAGCGTTCCCGGGACTAGCGGGAGAGGCGCCTACAATGAGCAGTTCTTC. The V call is TRBV29-1, the J call TRBJ2-1; 14 positions match TRBD2. The CDR3 covers 17 residues. Losses at the gene ends were 5 bases for V and 2 bases for J; bases not matched to a gene: 8. CDR1 is SQVTM and CDR2 is ANQGSEA in the germline V gene.

The gene calls are TRBV16 and TRBJ1-1, with 7 bases lining up with TRBD1. The germline CDR1 and CDR2 sequences are KGHSY and FQNENV. The CDR3 runs 16 residues. V shed 4 bases, J shed 2 bases, and the junction held 10 bases outside the gene matches. CDR3 coding DNA: TGTGCCAGCAGCCGATATGGGACAGATCAAAACACTGAAGCTTTCTTT. Protein product: CASSRYGTDQNTEAFF.

The sample holds many counts of this clonotype. The chain joins TRBV10-3 to TRBJ2-1, with D possibly matching TRBD2 (6 bases). Germline V lookup: CDR1 ENHRY, CDR2 SYGVKD. The length of the CDR3 is 14 residues. V shed 3 bases and J shed 8 bases, with 14 bases lying between them. CDR3 protein: CAISDSGSSDEQFF. The CDR3 DNA reads as TGTGCCATCAGTGATTCCGGGAGTAGCGATGAGCAGTTCTTC.

There are many counts of this clonotype. The V and J genes are TRBV7-6 and TRBJ1-2; a possible D gene is TRBD1 (6 bases). This CDR3 spans 16 amino acids. CDR1 and CDR2 (germline): SGHVS, FNYEAQ. V dropped 7 bases and J dropped 3 bases, with 21 bases sitting between them. This CDR3 reads CASTQGAGPGDYGYTF. The CDR3 region has the DNA TGTGCCAGCACCCAAGGAGCGGGGCCAGGGGACTATGGCTACACCTTC.

This clonotype came up a few times. The chain recombines TRBV10-3 with TRBJ1-2, with TRBD1 identical over 7 bases. CDR3 size: 13 residues. The V gene end was trimmed by 3 bases and the J gene end by 3 bases; junction bases not matched to a gene: 1. CDR1 and CDR2 from the germline V gene are ENHRY and SYGVKD. The CDR3 DNA is TGTGCCATCAGTGAAACAGGGGACTATGGCTACACCTTC. It codes for CAISETGDYGYTF.

This clonotype was seen repeatedly, ten times or more. The gene calls are TRBV6-1 and TRBJ2-1; 8 bases fit TRBD1. CDR1 and CDR2 from the germline V gene are MNHNS and SASEGT. J lost 3 bases, V lost 5 bases, and 15 bases had no gene match. The CDR3 totals 18 residues. The CDR3: CASSHQVLGQEFYNEQFF. The CDR3 region has the DNA TGTGCCAGCAGTCACCAAGTCTTGGGACAGGAGTTCTACAATGAGCAGTTCTTC.

This clonotype has at least ten counts. CDR3 amino acids: CASSGGLAGGETQYF. For the CDR3, the DNA is TGTGCCAGCAGTGGGGGACTAGCGGGAGGTGAGACCCAGTACTTC. The V and J genes are TRBV12-3 or TRBV12-4 and TRBJ2-5, with TRBD2 identical over 15 bases. CDR3 length equals 15 residues. J lost 5 bases, V lost 5 bases, and 3 bases had no gene match.

This chain uses TRBV12-3 or TRBV12-4 with TRBJ1-5; TRBD1 agrees at 7 bases. The CDR3 is 13 amino acids. Unmatched junction bases numbered 3, after V lost 7 bases and J lost 3 bases. In DNA, the CDR3 is TGTGCCAGCACCGACAGGGTCAATCAGCCCCAGCATTTT. Amino acid sequence: CASTDRVNQPQHF.

This clonotype was found many times. V usage is TRBV20-1 and J usage is TRBJ2-5; 9 bases line up with TRBD1. The CDR3 extends over 12 amino acids. V shed 6 bases, J shed 4 bases, and the junction held 3 bases outside the gene matches. CDR1 DFQATT and CDR2 SNEGSKA come from the germline V gene (reference sequence). The CDR3 loop is CSAGTGSETQYF. Written as DNA, the CDR3 is TGCAGTGCGGGGACAGGGTCAGAGACCCAGTACTTC.

This clonotype was detected a few times. The V gene is TRBV5-1, the J gene TRBJ2-1; 7 nucleotides agree with TRBD1. The CDR3 is 13 amino acids. J gave up 8 bases and V 1 base, and 3 bases lay outside the gene matches. Germline CDR1 reads SGHRS; CDR2 reads YFSETQ. The CDR3 DNA follows: TGCGCCAGCAGCTTGAGAGGGGGCGATGAGCAGTTCTTC. Translating it yields CASSLRGGDEQFF.